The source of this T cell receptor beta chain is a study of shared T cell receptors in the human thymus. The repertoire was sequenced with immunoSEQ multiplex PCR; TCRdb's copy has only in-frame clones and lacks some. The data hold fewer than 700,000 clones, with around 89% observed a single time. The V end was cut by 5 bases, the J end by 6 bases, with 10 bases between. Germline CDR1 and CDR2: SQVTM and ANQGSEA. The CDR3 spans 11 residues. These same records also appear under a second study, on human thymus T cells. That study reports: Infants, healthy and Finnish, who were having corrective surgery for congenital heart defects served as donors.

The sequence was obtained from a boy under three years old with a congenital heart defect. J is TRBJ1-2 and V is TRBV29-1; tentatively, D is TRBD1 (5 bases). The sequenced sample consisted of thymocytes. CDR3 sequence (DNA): TGCAGCGTTCGGCAGGGCGATGGCTACACCTTC. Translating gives CSVRQGDGYTF.